Sequencing of this T cell receptor (beta chain) was carried out in a study of PD-L1 blockade in urothelial cancer. The study's findings and limits: Where pretreatment blood TCR clonality fell below the median, better survival was predicted.

Time point specified: pretreatment peripheral blood. Patients' urothelial carcinoma was locally advanced or metastatic. The data were produced by immunoSEQ multiplex PCR, yet TCRdb's version contains in-frame clones alone and is incomplete. The repertoire consists of under 95,000 clones, with 80% to 85% occurring once and the leading ten covering roughly 9.2%. There are a few counts of this clone. Its antigen remains unknown. CDR3 size: 15 residues. The germline gives CDR1 MNHNS, CDR2 SASEGT. With V trimmed by 2 bases and J by 6 bases, 8 bases remained unmatched. This chain joins TRBV6-1 and TRBJ2-7; 9 bases match TRBD2. The sequence was obtained from a woman in her 70s with urothelial cancer. The source was PBMCs, collected around atezolizumab (anti-PD-L1) treatment. Here the CDR3 DNA reads TGTGCCAGCAGTGAAACGGTAGCGGGAGCAGTCGAGCAGTACTTC. Translating it yields CASSETVAGAVEQYF.